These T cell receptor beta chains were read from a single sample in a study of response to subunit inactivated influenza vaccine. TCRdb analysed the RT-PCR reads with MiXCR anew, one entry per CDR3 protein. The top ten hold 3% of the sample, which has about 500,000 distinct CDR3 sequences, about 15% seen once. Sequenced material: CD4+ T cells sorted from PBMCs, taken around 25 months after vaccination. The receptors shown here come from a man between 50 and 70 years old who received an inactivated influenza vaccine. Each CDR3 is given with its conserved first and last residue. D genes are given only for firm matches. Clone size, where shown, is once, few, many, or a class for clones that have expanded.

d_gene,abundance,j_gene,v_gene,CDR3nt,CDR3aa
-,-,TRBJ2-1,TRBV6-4,TGTGCCAGCACCGCCCCTCGGGCTAGGGGTAATGAGCAGTTCTTC,CASTAPRARGNEQFF
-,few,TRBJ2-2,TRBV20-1,TGCAGTGCTTGGAGACAGACGAACACCGGGGAGCTGTTTTTT,CSAWRQTNTGELFF
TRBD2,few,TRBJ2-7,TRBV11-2,TGTGCCAGCAGCTCCCCCGTTCCAGCGGGGTACTACGAGCAGTACTTC,CASSSPVPAGYYEQYF
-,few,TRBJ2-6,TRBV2,TGTGCCAGCAGTGAAATAGGGACTGGGGCCAACGTCCTGACTTTC,CASSEIGTGANVLTF
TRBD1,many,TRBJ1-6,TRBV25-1,TGTGCCAGCAGTTCATCGACAGGGGGAACTTCACCCCTCCACTTT,CASSSSTGGTSPLHF
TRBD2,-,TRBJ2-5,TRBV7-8,TGTGCCAGCAGCCCTCTGACTAGCGGGAATCAAGAGACCCAGTACTTC,CASSPLTSGNQETQYF
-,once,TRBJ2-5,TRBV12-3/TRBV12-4,TGTGCCAGCACCGGAGAAGGAGTTGGGAAGATCCAGTACTTC,CASTGEGVGKIQYF
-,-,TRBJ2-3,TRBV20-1,TGCAGTGCTAGGGACGGGTCTAGCACAGATACGCAGTATTTT,CSARDGSSTDTQYF
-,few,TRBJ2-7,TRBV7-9,TGTGCCAGCAGCGCTTCGACCGTCTACGAGCAGTACTTC,CASSASTVYEQYF
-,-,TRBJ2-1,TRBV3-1,TGTGCCAGCAGCCAAGAATGGCTAGCGACTCAGCAGTTCTTC,CASSQEWLATQQFF
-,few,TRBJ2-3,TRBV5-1,TGCGCCAGCAGCTTGGTGCGGTTCACAGATACGCAGTATTTT,CASSLVRFTDTQYF
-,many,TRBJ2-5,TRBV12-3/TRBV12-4,TGTGCCAGCAGTTTTTCGGGTCTAAAGACCCAGTACTTC,CASSFSGLKTQYF
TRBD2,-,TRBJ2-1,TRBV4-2,TGTGCCAGCAGCCAAGTCGGGCTCGGGGTGGCGGGAGCCTCCTACAATGAGCAGTTCTTC,CASSQVGLGVAGASYNEQFF
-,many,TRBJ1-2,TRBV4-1,TGCGCCAGCAGCTTTGACCACAGCGGGCGCTCCTTC,CASSFDHSGRSF
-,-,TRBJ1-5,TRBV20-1,TGCAGTGCGTCGGGCAGGGCGACTCAGCCCCAGCATTTT,CSASGRATQPQHF
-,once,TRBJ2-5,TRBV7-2,TGTGCCAGCAGTCTTAACCTAGCGCTGTACCAAGAGACCCAGTACTTC,CASSLNLALYQETQYF
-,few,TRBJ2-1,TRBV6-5,TGTGCCAGCAGTTACCAGGGGCGTGAGCAGTTCTTC,CASSYQGREQFF
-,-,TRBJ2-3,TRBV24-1,TGTGCCACCAGTGACCCCCTAGGCGCAGATACGCAGTATTTT,CATSDPLGADTQYF
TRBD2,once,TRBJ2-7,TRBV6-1,TGTGCCAGCAGTCTAGCACCGGGACTACACTACGAGCAGTACTTC,CASSLAPGLHYEQYF
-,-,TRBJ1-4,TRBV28,TGTGCCAGCACCGCTGCCGGGATAGCTAATGAAAAACTGTTTTTT,CASTAAGIANEKLFF
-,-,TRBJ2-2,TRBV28,TGTGCCAGCAGTAATCAATGGGTCGGGGAGCTGTTTTTT,CASSNQWVGELFF
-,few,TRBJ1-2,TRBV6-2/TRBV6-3,TGTGCCAGCAGTTTGACAGCCTACTATGGCTACACCTTC,CASSLTAYYGYTF
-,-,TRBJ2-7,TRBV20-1,TGCAGTGCGAGCGTTGGCCTGGGAAGCGAGCAGTACTTC,CSASVGLGSEQYF
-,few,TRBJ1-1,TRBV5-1,TGCGCCAGCAGCTTGCTACAGATGAACACTGAAGCTTTCTTT,CASSLLQMNTEAFF
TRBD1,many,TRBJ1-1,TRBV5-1,TGCGCCAGCAGCTTGGATCAGGGGGCTGGCACTGAAGCTTTCTTT,CASSLDQGAGTEAFF
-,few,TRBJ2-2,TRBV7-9,TGTGCCAGCAGCTTAGACTTCGGTTACACCGGGGAGCTGTTTTTT,CASSLDFGYTGELFF
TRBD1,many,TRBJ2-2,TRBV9,TGTGCCAGCACGCGGACAGGGGGAAGAACCACCGGGGAGCTGTTTTTT,CASTRTGGRTTGELFF
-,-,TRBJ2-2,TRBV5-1,TGCGCCAGCAGCGCTTTGTCAGGGGTACAGACCGGGGAGCTGTTTTTT,CASSALSGVQTGELFF
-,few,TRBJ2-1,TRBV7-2,TGTGCCAGCAGCTTACAGCGGGCGTCAACTGAGCAGTTCTTC,CASSLQRASTEQFF
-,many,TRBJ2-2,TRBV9,TGTGCCAGCAGCGTAGACCCGGGGGCAGCCGGGGAGCTGTTTTTT,CASSVDPGAAGELFF
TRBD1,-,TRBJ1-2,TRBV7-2,TGTGCCAGCAGCGCCCAGGGGACAGTGAACTATGGCTACACCTTC,CASSAQGTVNYGYTF
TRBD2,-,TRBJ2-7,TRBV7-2,TGTGCCAGCAGCTTAAGGGGGACTAGCGGGGGCAACTACGAGCAGTACTTC,CASSLRGTSGGNYEQYF
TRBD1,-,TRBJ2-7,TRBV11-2,TGTGCATACGGACAGGGGTACGAGCAGTACTTC,CAYGQGYEQYF
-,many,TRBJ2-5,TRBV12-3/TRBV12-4,TGTGCCAGCAGTTTTGGGACAACGTACCAAGAGACCCAGTACTTC,CASSFGTTYQETQYF
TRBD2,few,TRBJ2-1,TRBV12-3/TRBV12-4,TGTGCCAGCAGAACGGAACTAGCGCTCTACAATGAGCAGTTCTTC,CASRTELALYNEQFF
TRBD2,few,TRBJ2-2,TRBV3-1,TGTGCCAGCAGCCAAGAAAGGTGGGGGGGCACCGGGGAGCTGTTTTTT,CASSQERWGGTGELFF
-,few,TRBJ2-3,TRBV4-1,TGCGCCAGCACGGACACTCGCAACCCCACAGATACGCAGTATTTT,CASTDTRNPTDTQYF
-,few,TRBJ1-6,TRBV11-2,TGTGCCAGCAGCTTAGACCGCTTGACCCTCCACTTT,CASSLDRLTLHF
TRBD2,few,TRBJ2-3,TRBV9,TGTGCCAGCAGCGCCGCGGCGGGAGGGACCACAGATACGCAGTATTTT,CASSAAAGGTTDTQYF
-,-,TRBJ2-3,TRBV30,TGTGGCTGGAGGACAGTGAGCACAGATACGCAGTATTTT,CGWRTVSTDTQYF
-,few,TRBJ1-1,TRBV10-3,TGTGCCATCAGTGAGAGGGTAACTGAAGCTTTCTTT,CAISERVTEAFF
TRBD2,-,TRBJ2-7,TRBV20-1,TGCAGTGCTACGAAAGGGACTAGCGGCTACGAGCAGTACTTC,CSATKGTSGYEQYF
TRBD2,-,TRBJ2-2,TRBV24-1,TGTGCCACCAGTGATTTGGGGACTAGCGGGTTGTCCGGGGAGCTGTTTTTT,CATSDLGTSGLSGELFF
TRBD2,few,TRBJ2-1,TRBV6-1,TGTGCCAGCAGTCCGACTAGCGTATACAATGAGCAGTTCTTC,CASSPTSVYNEQFF
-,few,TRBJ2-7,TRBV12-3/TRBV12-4,TGTGCCAGCAGTTCTCGATTGGGAGAAATTTTCTCCTACGAGCAGTACTTC,CASSSRLGEIFSYEQYF
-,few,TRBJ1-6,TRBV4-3,TGCGCCAGCAGCCGGGTCCTCATGGGGGATTCACCCCTCCACTTT,CASSRVLMGDSPLHF
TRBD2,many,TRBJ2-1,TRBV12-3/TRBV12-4,TGTGCCAGCAGCTCGACTAGCGGGTACTCCTACAATGAGCAGTTCTTC,CASSSTSGYSYNEQFF
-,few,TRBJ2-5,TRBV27,TGTGCCAGCAGCTCCGGACACGGAGGTTGGTACTTC,CASSSGHGGWYF
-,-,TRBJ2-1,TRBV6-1,TGTGCCAGCAGTGAATCTGGCGGCGCAAGGGAGCAGTTCTTC,CASSESGGAREQFF
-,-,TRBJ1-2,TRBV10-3,TGTGCCATCAGTGAACCCGGGGGGAAGGAAGTCTATGGCTACACCTTC,CAISEPGGKEVYGYTF
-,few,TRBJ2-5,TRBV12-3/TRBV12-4,TGTGCCAGCAGCACATCGTACTCGCTGGAGACCCAGTACTTC,CASSTSYSLETQYF
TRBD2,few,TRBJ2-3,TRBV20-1,TGCAGTGTTAAGGGGACTAGCGGGGTCACAGATACGCAGTATTTT,CSVKGTSGVTDTQYF